The 14 T cell receptor beta chains given below trace back to one sample, sequenced in a study of OX40 agonist ivuxolimab in advanced cancers. Clones were read by immunoSEQ multiplex PCR, and TCRdb kept only the in-frame ones, dropping some. Among approximately 74,000 clones listed, around 80% were seen once. This material consisted of CD4+ or CD8+ T cells sorted from blood, taken in a trial of the OX40 agonist ivuxolimab. Receptor source: an adult with an advanced solid tumor such as melanoma, head and neck, liver or kidney cancer.

The V call is TRBV5-1, the J call TRBJ2-5; D call uncertain. The CDR3 runs to 13 residues. Trimming took 2 bases from V and 2 from J, leaving 7 bases between them. Germline V lookup: CDR1 SGHRS, CDR2 YFSETQ. This CDR3 is CASSFLQQETQYF. The CDR3 nucleotides read TGCGCCAGCAGCTTCTTACAGCAAGAGACCCAGTACTTC.

This clone was recorded many times. The genes are TRBV7-3 and TRBJ1-1, with 11 bases that match TRBD1. With V trimmed by 5 bases and J by 7 bases, 6 bases remained unmatched. There are 14 residues in the CDR3. Germline CDR1 and CDR2: SGHTA and FQGTGA. DNA of the CDR3: TGTGCCAGCAGCAGGGACAGGGGGGCTGGTGAAGCTTTCTTT. Protein sequence: CASSRDRGAGEAFF.

The J gene is TRBJ1-1, the V gene TRBV29-1; unclear D gene. Germline V gene lookup returns CDR1 SQVTM and CDR2 ANQGSEA. Trimming cost V 6 bases and J 0 bases, with 8 bases left between them. The CDR3 is 12 residues long. The CDR3 DNA reads TGCAGCGTAACCGTAATGAACACTGAAGCTTTCTTT. Its translation is CSVTVMNTEAFF.

V gene TRBV6-1 combines with J gene TRBJ2-5, with D tentatively TRBD2 (5 bases). From germline, CDR1 is MNHNS and CDR2 SASEGT. V was cut by 1 base and J by 9 bases, with 18 bases left in between. The CDR3 is 15 amino acids. The CDR3 DNA sequence: TGTGCCAGCAGTGAAGAACCCCAAGAGGGTAGGGCCCAGTACTTC. Translating gives CASSEEPQEGRAQYF.

This clone was counted a few times. This chain connects TRBV2 to TRBJ1-5; D not certain. The CDR3 is 14 amino acids. Trimming removed 4 bases at V and 0 bases at J, with 7 bases between. CDR1 and CDR2 (germline): SNHLY, FYNNEI. The CDR3, as DNA: TGTGCCAGCAGTGCCGCAATTAGCAATCAGCCCCAGCATTTT. Translation gives CASSAAISNQPQHF.

This CDR3 is CASRVSRASSYEQYF. DNA for the CDR3: TGTGCCAGTCGGGTCTCTCGAGCAAGCTCCTACGAGCAGTACTTC. V gene TRBV19 combines with J gene TRBJ2-7; D call uncertain. Trimming pared 8 bases from V and 0 bases from J, leaving 17 bases between. The CDR3 loop spans 15 amino acids. CDR1 is LNHDA, CDR2 SQIVND, per germline (reference sequence).

The chain recombines TRBV5-6 with TRBJ2-5; 8 bases agree with TRBD1. The CDR3 is made up of 15 amino acids. Germline CDR1 and CDR2: SGHDT and YYEEEE. The ends lost 2 bases at V and 5 bases at J; junction bases unmatched: 8. CDR3 residues: CASSFRGQGRETQYF. The CDR3, as DNA: TGTGCCAGCAGCTTTCGTGGACAGGGCCGTGAGACCCAGTACTTC.

This clone has a handful of counts. The CDR3 loop reads CASSGQVSNQPQHF. The DNA for the CDR3 is TGTGCCAGCAGCGGACAGGTTAGCAATCAGCCCCAGCATTTT. The chain recombines TRBV2 with TRBJ1-5, with TRBD1 identical over 7 bases. Germline V CDR1 and CDR2: SNHLY, FYNNEI. CDR3 length: 14 amino acids. The junction had 2 bases not matched to a gene; V was cut back by 6 bases and J by 0 bases.

The chain is built from TRBV2 and TRBJ1-5, with unresolved D. Germline assignment: CDR1 SNHLY and CDR2 FYNNEI. V shed 4 bases and J shed 5 bases, with 6 bases lying between them. The CDR3 covers 12 residues. Written as DNA, the CDR3 is TGTGCCAGCAGTGTTCCAGATCAGCCCCAGCATTTT. Translating it yields CASSVPDQPQHF.

The chain employs TRBV7-8 and TRBJ1-1; D is perhaps TRBD1 (5 bases). Germline loops: CDR1 SGHVS, CDR2 FQNEAQ. The CDR3 covers 13 residues. The ends were cut back, 1 base at V and 7 bases at J, with 10 bases in the middle. CDR3 in amino acids: CASSLGREVEAFF. As DNA, the CDR3 is TGTGCCAGCAGCTTAGGCAGGGAGGTTGAAGCTTTCTTT. The whole variable domain, filled in from reference TRBV7-8 and TRBJ1-1, reads GAGVSQSPRYKVAKRGQDVALRCDPISGHVSLFWYQQALGQGPEFLTYFQNEAQLDKSGLPSDRFFAERPEGSVSTLKIQRTQQEDSAVYLCASSLGREVEAFFGQGTRLTVV.

This chain connects TRBV5-4 to TRBJ2-3, with 10 bases aligning to TRBD2. Losses at the gene ends were 4 bases for V and 6 bases for J; bases not matched to a gene: 11. From germline, CDR1 is SGHNT and CDR2 YYREEE (reference sequence). The CDR3 consists of 16 residues. This CDR3 reads CASSPGGAGGADTQYF. CDR3 nucleotides: TGTGCCAGCAGCCCCGGCGGAGCGGGAGGGGCGGATACGCAGTATTTT.

The chain is built from TRBV28 and TRBJ1-1, with TRBD1 as a possible D gene (5 bases). This CDR3 comprises 14 residues. CDR1 is MDHEN, CDR2 SYDVKM, per germline. V gave up 4 bases and J gave up 4 bases, with 13 bases separating them. DNA for the CDR3: TGTGCCAGCAGTTCCGGGGGAGTTGGCACTGAAGCTTTCTTT. This codes for CASSSGGVGTEAFF.

This clone is a singleton in its sample. The chain is built from TRBV6-4 and TRBJ2-4; TRBD1 agrees at 7 bases. The junction had 14 bases not matched to a gene; V was cut back by 8 bases and J by 13 bases. Germline assignment: CDR1 MRHNA and CDR2 SNTAGT. The CDR3 is made up of 13 amino acids. CDR3 amino acids: CASVALMGTVQYF. The CDR3 DNA follows: TGTGCCAGCGTTGCCTTGATGGGGACAGTCCAGTACTTC.

This sequence joins TRBV18 and TRBJ1-2; D not certain. The CDR3 has 14 amino acids. Germline assignment: CDR1 KGHSH and CDR2 LQKENI. Deletions cut 5 bases from V and 0 bases from J, with 10 bases between. The CDR3 region has the DNA TGTGCCAGCTCAGTCGCGGGAGCTAACTATGGCTACACCTTC. Encoded protein: CASSVAGANYGYTF.